This entry is about one TCR beta chain. What it binds is unknown. The data were obtained in a study of T cells in Graves' hyperthyroidism and ophthalmopathy. Study overall: The initial diagnosis was the point when peripheral blood was collected, ahead of any treatment.

Diagnosis rested on symptoms, serum thyroxine and TRAb, thyroid ultrasound, and orbital computed tomography. The CDR3 regions of TCR beta were amplified from RNA transcripts. RT-PCR in the first round (using the HTBI primer set) targeted the TCR CDR3. A single record per CDR3 protein comes from TCRdb applying MiXCR to the multiplex PCR reads. Of 490,000 or so distinct CDR3 sequences detected, around a fifth appear once; the ten largest clones hold roughly 49%. The CDR3 loop spans 13 amino acids. V lost 2 bases and J 13 bases, leaving 17 bases between the germline ends. Germline CDR1 reads SGHTA; CDR2 reads FQGNSA. Study results and limitations: From stable hyperthyroidism, ophthalmopathy was set apart by a 13 V-J model.

The sequence was collected from a woman in her 70s with Graves' ophthalmopathy. The sequencing input was blood. The chain has TRBV7-2 and TRBJ1-2; D unresolved. This chain's CDR3 is CASSLRQDGVTTF. The DNA for the CDR3 is TGTGCCAGCAGCTTAAGGCAGGACGGGGTGACCACCTTC.